This T cell receptor (beta chain) was documented in a study of blood T cell repertoires in COVID-19. Trimming at V came to 4 bases and at J to 7 bases, leaving 11 bases not matched to a gene. Germline CDR1 reads KGHDR; CDR2 reads SFDVKD. The CDR3 loop spans 16 amino acids. Profiling relied on immunoSEQ multiplex PCR, and the TCRdb table lists in-frame clones only, not all of them. The sample has tens of thousands of clones, around nine tenths seen once. The receptor comes from a man between 60 and 75 years old with acute or convalescent COVID-19. Sequencing used peripheral blood. The chain links TRBV24-1 to TRBJ2-1, with 8 bases lining up with TRBD1. The CDR3 DNA is TGTGCCACCAGTGAATTCGGACAGGGAAGAGATAATGAGCAGTTCTTC. Protein product: CATSEFGQGRDNEQFF.